The 22 T cell receptor beta chains below all came from one sample that was sequenced in a study of CD8 T cells in Susac syndrome. After extraction with the RNeasy kit, roughly 0.5 to 1 ug of the RNA was reverse transcribed using random hexamers. MiXCR was run by TCRdb on the immunoSEQ multiplex PCR reads, yielding one entry per CDR3 protein. The table has approximately 120,000 distinct CDR3 sequences, nearly 95% seen once. The sample consisted of CD4+ T cells from PBMCs. The receptors were gathered from a human donor in good health.

V and J are TRBV7-6 and TRBJ2-3, with D tentatively TRBD2 (6 bases). The germline CDR1 and CDR2 sequences are SGHVS and FNYEAQ. The CDR3 has 17 residues. V was shortened by 2 bases and J by 4 bases, with 19 bases between the two germline ends. In DNA form, the CDR3 reads TGTGCCAGCAGCTTAATGGCCTTAGCGGAATCTGCAGATACGCAGTATTTT. Encoded protein: CASSLMALAESADTQYF.

This chain links TRBV20-1 with TRBJ2-7; D is tentatively TRBD1 or TRBD2 (5 bases each). The CDR3 sequence is 15 residues long. V dropped 5 bases and J dropped 6 bases, with 23 bases sitting between them. Germline CDR1 reads DFQATT; CDR2 reads SNEGSKA (reference sequence). The CDR3 sequence: CSAGAVRDALGEQYF. The CDR3 nucleotides are TGCAGTGCTGGCGCCGTAAGGGACGCTTTAGGCGAGCAGTACTTC.

CDR3 sequence: CASTRLAGGLTQETQYF. CDR3 bases: TGTGCCAGCACCAGACTAGCGGGAGGCCTTACCCAAGAGACCCAGTACTTC. The chain is built from TRBV6-2 or TRBV6-3 and TRBJ2-5; 13 nucleotides agree with TRBD2. The CDR3 contains 17 residues. Germline CDR1 MNHEY, CDR2 SVGEGT. J was trimmed by 1 base and V by 7 bases; bases with no gene match: 9.

Only a few counts were recorded for this clonotype. The chain has TRBV7-7 and TRBJ1-3; D uncertain. CDR1 is SSHAT and CDR2 is FNYEAQ in the germline V gene (reference sequence). The CDR3 loop spans 14 amino acids. Here the CDR3 DNA reads TGTGCTAGCTCCCCAGGCAGCTCTGGAAACACCATATATTTT. Its protein is CASSPGSSGNTIYF.

The rearrangement links TRBV29-1 to TRBJ1-3; D may be TRBD1 (6 bases). The CDR3 contains 13 residues. CDR1 and CDR2 (germline): SQVTM, ANQGSEA. Between the trimmed V and J ends, which lost 7 bases and 1 base, there was a span of 11 bases. The CDR3 DNA reads TGCAGCGGTCTCACAGGGTCTGGAAACACCATATATTTT. The encoded protein is CSGLTGSGNTIYF. Supplemented by reference TRBV29-1 and TRBJ1-3, the full variable domain reads SAVISQKPSRDICQRGTSLTIQCQVDSQVTMMFWYRQQPGQSLTLIATANQGSEATYESGFVIDKFPISRPNLTFSTLTVSNMSPEDSSIYLCSGLTGSGNTIYFGEGSWLTVV.

The chain recombines TRBV20-1 with TRBJ1-5, with D hard to call. The V gene's germline CDR1 is DFQATT and CDR2 SNEGSKA (reference sequence). Trimming took off 6 bases at V and 7 bases at J, with 16 bases between the two ends. This CDR3 is built from 13 residues. The CDR3: CSANNGDGQPQHF. As DNA, the CDR3 is TGCAGTGCCAACAATGGGGATGGACAGCCCCAGCATTTT.

V gene TRBV29-1 combines with J gene TRBJ2-2, with D maybe TRBD2 (6 bases). The CDR3 is 13 residues long. From germline, CDR1 is SQVTM and CDR2 ANQGSEA. The V end was cut by 4 bases, the J end by 2 bases, with 8 bases between. DNA of the CDR3: TGCAGCGTTGGGGGGGATAACACCGGGGAGCTGTTTTTT. This gives the protein CSVGGDNTGELFF.

The rearrangement links TRBV6-5 to TRBJ1-1; D is unclear. The CDR3 is made up of 13 amino acids. Trimming removed 8 bases at V and 4 bases at J, with 14 bases between. CDR1 MNHEY and CDR2 SVGAGI come from the germline V gene. CDR3 nucleotide sequence: TGTGCCAGCCTAGGAGGGAGTTCCACTGAAGCTTTCTTT. Its translation: CASLGGSSTEAFF.

The V and J genes are TRBV7-2 and TRBJ1-2, with 7 bases aligning to TRBD1. This CDR3 is 15 amino acids long. Germline loops: CDR1 SGHTA, CDR2 FQGNSA. V lost 1 base, J lost 8 bases, and 10 bases stayed unmatched. The CDR3 region has the DNA TGTGCCAGCAGCTTAGATAACAGGGGACCTGTCGGCTACACCTTC. Its protein product is CASSLDNRGPVGYTF.

J is TRBJ2-1 and V is TRBV5-1; 9 nucleotides agree with TRBD2. V lost 4 bases, J lost 3 bases, and 11 bases stayed unmatched. CDR3 length: 17 amino acids. Germline lookup yields CDR1 SGHRS and CDR2 YFSETQ. This CDR3 reads CASSLVVAGDLYNEQFF. The DNA for the CDR3 is TGCGCCAGCAGCCTCGTTGTAGCGGGAGATCTCTACAATGAGCAGTTCTTC.

The gene calls are TRBV14 and TRBJ2-7; D possibly uses TRBD1 or TRBD2 (5 bases each). Trimming stripped 0 bases from V and 9 bases from J, with 12 bases between. Germline V gives CDR1 SGHDN, CDR2 FVKESK. The CDR3 runs to 13 residues. As DNA, the CDR3 is TGTGCCAGCAGCCAAGAACGAACGAGGGGGCAGTACTTC. Its protein is CASSQERTRGQYF.

J is TRBJ1-1 and V is TRBV5-6, with 10 bases matching TRBD1. The trim removed 3 bases at V and 0 bases at J, leaving 5 bases unmatched. The CDR3 loop spans 16 amino acids. Germline-derived CDR1 and CDR2 are SGHDT and YYEEEE. The CDR3 loop is CASSWTGGPMNTEAFF. DNA for the CDR3: TGTGCCAGCAGCTGGACAGGGGGACCTATGAACACTGAAGCTTTCTTT. The whole variable domain, filled in from reference TRBV5-6 and TRBJ1-1, reads DAGVTQSPTHLIKTRGQQVTLRCSPKSGHDTVSWYQQALGQGPQFIFQYYEEEERQRGNFPDRFSGHQFPNYSSELNVNALLLGDSALYLCASSWTGGPMNTEAFFGQGTRLTVV.

V is TRBV3-1 and J is TRBJ1-1; the D is unclear. The V end was cut by 4 bases, the J end by 0 bases, with 12 bases between. Germline lookup yields CDR1 LGHDT and CDR2 YNNKEL (reference sequence). The CDR3 consists of 15 residues. CDR3: CASSPPLGLNTEAFF. CDR3 nucleotide sequence: TGTGCCAGCAGCCCCCCCCTCGGTTTGAACACTGAAGCTTTCTTT.

V usage is TRBV6-5 and J usage is TRBJ2-1, with D tentatively TRBD1 (6 bases). From germline, CDR1 is MNHEY and CDR2 SVGAGI. The CDR3 covers 14 residues. V lost 6 bases to trimming and J lost 8 bases, with 17 bases between them. The CDR3 region has the DNA TGTGCCAGCAGAATCTATCAGGGGCTCGATGAGCAGTTCTTC. It encodes CASRIYQGLDEQFF.

The rearrangement uses TRBV30 and TRBJ1-5; 8 nucleotides match TRBD1. V trimming: 5 bases; J trimming: 2 bases; junction bases outside the gene matches: 2. This CDR3 has 13 residues. CDR1 and CDR2 from the germline V gene are GTSNPN and SVGIG (reference sequence). CDR3 sequence (DNA): TGTGCCTGGGGACAGGGCGGCAATCAGCCCCAGCATTTT. It codes for CAWGQGGNQPQHF.

In nucleotides, the CDR3 is TGCGCCAGCAGCCAAGTAACTAGCGGGTACTCTGGGGCCAACGTCCTGACTTTC. Its protein product is CASSQVTSGYSGANVLTF. The chain carries TRBV4-3 and TRBJ2-6; 9 bases are shared with TRBD2. The CDR3 has 18 residues. Germline-derived CDR1 and CDR2 are LGHNA and YSLEER. V dropped 1 base and J dropped 0; count of bases not matched to a gene: 4.

This chain connects TRBV19 to TRBJ1-2, with 9 positions matching TRBD1. Germline V CDR1 and CDR2: LNHDA, SQIVND (reference sequence). The ends lost 4 bases at V and 4 bases at J; junction bases unmatched: 7. The CDR3 is 15 residues long. The CDR3 nucleotides are TGTGCCAGTAGTACGACAGGGGGAACCTTCTATGGCTACACCTTC. Translating gives CASSTTGGTFYGYTF.

The V gene is TRBV19, the J gene TRBJ2-7; the D gene is possibly TRBD2 (7 bases). V was clipped by 4 bases and J by 0 bases, with 13 bases between them. The CDR3 has 15 amino acids. Germline lookup yields CDR1 LNHDA and CDR2 SQIVND (reference sequence). The CDR3 DNA sequence: TGTGCCAGTAGTAAGGGAGGGGGTAGCTCCTACGAGCAGTACTTC. Amino acid sequence: CASSKGGGSSYEQYF.

A remark on this clonotype: One end of the junction does not line up with germline, which may come from a read error. V gene TRBV29-1 combines with J gene TRBJ1-5; 8 nucleotides line up with TRBD1. This CDR3 contains 15 residues. Per the germline V gene, CDR1 is SQVTM and CDR2 is ANQGSEA. This chain's CDR3 is CTVPYPGQDIQPQHF. The DNA of the CDR3 is TGCACCGTTCCGTATCCGGGACAGGATATCCAGCCCCAGCATTTT.

This chain joins TRBV20-1 and TRBJ1-1, with TRBD1 as a possible D gene (6 bases). Trimming stripped 4 bases from V and 0 bases from J, with 12 bases between. CDR1 and CDR2 from the germline V gene are DFQATT and SNEGSKA (reference sequence). The length of the CDR3 is 14 residues. DNA of the CDR3: TGCAGTGCTAACCCGGGACAAATGAACACTGAAGCTTTCTTT. This codes for CSANPGQMNTEAFF.

The chain carries TRBV2 and TRBJ1-1; 9 bases align to TRBD1. Germline V gene lookup returns CDR1 SNHLY and CDR2 FYNNEI. The CDR3 has 13 residues. V gave up 11 bases and J gave up 3 bases; unmatched junction bases: 7. Written as DNA, the CDR3 is TGTGCCGTAAGGCGGGACAGGGACACTGAAGCTTTCTTT. This sequence encodes CAVRRDRDTEAFF.

Many counts were recorded for this clonotype. The V gene is TRBV4-2, the J gene TRBJ1-1; no clear D gene. The V gene's germline CDR1 is LGHNA and CDR2 YNFKEQ. The V end lost 3 bases, the J end lost 10 bases, and 12 bases lay between the germline ends. This CDR3 is built from 12 residues. The DNA for the CDR3 is TGTGCCAGCAGCCAGAGCCGTTCTGGAGCTTTCTTT. Protein product: CASSQSRSGAFF.